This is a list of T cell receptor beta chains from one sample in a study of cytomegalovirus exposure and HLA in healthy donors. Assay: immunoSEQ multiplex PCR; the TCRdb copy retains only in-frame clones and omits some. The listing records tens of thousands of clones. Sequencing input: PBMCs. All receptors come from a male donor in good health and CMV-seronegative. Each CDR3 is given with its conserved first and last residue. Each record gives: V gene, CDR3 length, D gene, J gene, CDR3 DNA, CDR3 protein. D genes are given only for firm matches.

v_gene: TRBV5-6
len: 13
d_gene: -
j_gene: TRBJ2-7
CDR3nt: TGTGCCAGCAGCTTATACGGGTCCTACGAGCAGTACTTC
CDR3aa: CASSLYGSYEQYF

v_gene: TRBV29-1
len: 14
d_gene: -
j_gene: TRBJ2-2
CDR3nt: TGCAGCCCCCTCATTGGGCCGAACACCGGGGAGCTGTTTTTT
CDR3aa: CSPLIGPNTGELFF

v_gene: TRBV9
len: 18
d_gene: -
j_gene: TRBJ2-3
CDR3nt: TGTGCCAGCAGCGTAGGTTTGCGGGACCGGGAAGGCACAGATACGCAGTATTTT
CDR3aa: CASSVGLRDREGTDTQYF

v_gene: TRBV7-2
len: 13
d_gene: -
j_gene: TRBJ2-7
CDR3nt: TGTGCCAGCAGCTTAGCTGTCAGGCACGAGCAGTACTTC
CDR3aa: CASSLAVRHEQYF

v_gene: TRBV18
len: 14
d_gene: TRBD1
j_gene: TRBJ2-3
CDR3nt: TGTGCCAGCTCACTAACAGGGGTTCCAGATAAGCAGTATTTT
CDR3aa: CASSLTGVPDKQYF

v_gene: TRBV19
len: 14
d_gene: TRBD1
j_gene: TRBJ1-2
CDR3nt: TGTGCCACCGCACGGACAGGGAATAACTATGGCTACACCTTC
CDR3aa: CATARTGNNYGYTF

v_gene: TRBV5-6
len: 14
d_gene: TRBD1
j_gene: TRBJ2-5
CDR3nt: TGTGCCAGCAGCTTAACAGGGGGCGCTGAGACCCAGTACTTC
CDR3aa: CASSLTGGAETQYF

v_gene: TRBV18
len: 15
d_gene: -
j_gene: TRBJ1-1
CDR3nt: TGTGCCAGCTCACCCCCCCGGGGGATGAACACTGAAGCTTTCTTT
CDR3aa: CASSPPRGMNTEAFF

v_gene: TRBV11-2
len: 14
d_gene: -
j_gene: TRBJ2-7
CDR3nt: TGTGCCAGCAGCTTTGGGGACAACGCCTACGAGCAGTACTTC
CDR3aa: CASSFGDNAYEQYF

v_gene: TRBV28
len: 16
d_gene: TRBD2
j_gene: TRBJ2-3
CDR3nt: TGTGCCAGCAGTAAATACGGGACTAGCGGCACAGATACGCAGTATTTT
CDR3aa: CASSKYGTSGTDTQYF

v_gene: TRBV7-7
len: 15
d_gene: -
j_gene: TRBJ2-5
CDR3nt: TGTGCTAGCAGCTTAGGGGGGGGATCTCAAGAGACCCAGTACTTC
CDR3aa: CASSLGGGSQETQYF

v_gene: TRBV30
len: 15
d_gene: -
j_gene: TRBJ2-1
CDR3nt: TGTGCCTGGAATAAGGGAGTAGGCTCCGACAATGAGCAGTTCTTC
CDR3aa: CAWNKGVGSDNEQFF

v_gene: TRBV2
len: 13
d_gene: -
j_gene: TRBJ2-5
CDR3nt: TGTGCCAGCAGTCTAGACTATACAGAGACCCAGTACTTC
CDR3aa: CASSLDYTETQYF

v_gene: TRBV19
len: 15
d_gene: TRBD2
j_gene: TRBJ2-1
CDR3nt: TGTGCCAGTGAAAAAGGCGGTAGCGGGAGGGGTGAGCAGTTCTTC
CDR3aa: CASEKGGSGRGEQFF

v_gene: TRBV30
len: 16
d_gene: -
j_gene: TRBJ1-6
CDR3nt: TGTGCCTGGAGGCTGAGCGGAGCGGCCCGGTGGTCACCCCTCCACTTT
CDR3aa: CAWRLSGAARWSPLHF

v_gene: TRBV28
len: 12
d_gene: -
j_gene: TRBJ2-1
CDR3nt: TGTGCCAGCAGGGCTAGCCCTAATGAGCAGTTCTTC
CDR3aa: CASRASPNEQFF

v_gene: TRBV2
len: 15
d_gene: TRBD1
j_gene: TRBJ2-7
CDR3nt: TGTGCCAGCAGCAAAGGGACAGGGGGAGCCTACGAGCAGTACTTC
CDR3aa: CASSKGTGGAYEQYF

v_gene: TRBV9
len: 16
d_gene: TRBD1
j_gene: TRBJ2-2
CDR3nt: TGTGCCAGCAGCGTAGGGGACAGGGTTTTTGACGGGGAGCTGTTTTTT
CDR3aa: CASSVGDRVFDGELFF

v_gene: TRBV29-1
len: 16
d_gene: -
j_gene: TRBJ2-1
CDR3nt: TGCAGCGTAGCTCAATCACCGGGTCCCCTGGTTGGTGAGCAGTTCTTC
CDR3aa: CSVAQSPGPLVGEQFF

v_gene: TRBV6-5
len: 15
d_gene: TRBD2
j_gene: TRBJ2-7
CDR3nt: TGTGCCAGCAGCCCCGGCGGGAGAGGAGTCTACGAGCAGTACTTC
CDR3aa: CASSPGGRGVYEQYF

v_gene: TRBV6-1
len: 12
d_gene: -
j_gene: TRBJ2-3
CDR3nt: TGTGCCACCCGGGAAAGCACAGATAAGCAGTATTTT
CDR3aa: CATRESTDKQYF

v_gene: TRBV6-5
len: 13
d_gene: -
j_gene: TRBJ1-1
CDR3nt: TGTGCCAGCAGTTACTCGACGGGAGTTGAAGCTTTCTTT
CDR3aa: CASSYSTGVEAFF

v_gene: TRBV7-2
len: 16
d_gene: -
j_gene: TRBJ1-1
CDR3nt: TGTGCCAGCAGCTGGGATTCGACAGGAGTTAACACTGAAGCTTTCTTT
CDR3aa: CASSWDSTGVNTEAFF

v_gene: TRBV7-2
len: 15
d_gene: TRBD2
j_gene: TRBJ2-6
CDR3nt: TGTGCCAGCAATCCGGGAGGGTCTGGGGCCAACGTCCTGACTTTC
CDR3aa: CASNPGGSGANVLTF

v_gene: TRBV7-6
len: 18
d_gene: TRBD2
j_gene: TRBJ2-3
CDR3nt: TGTGCCAGCAGCCCCGGACTAGCGGGGGGACGGGGCACAGATACGCAGTATTTT
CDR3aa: CASSPGLAGGRGTDTQYF

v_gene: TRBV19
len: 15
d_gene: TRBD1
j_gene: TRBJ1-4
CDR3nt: TGTGCCAGTAGTTGGGGGGACAGCGCTAATGAAAAACTGTTTTTT
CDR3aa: CASSWGDSANEKLFF

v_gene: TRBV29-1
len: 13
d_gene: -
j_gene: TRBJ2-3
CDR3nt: TGCAGCATCAATCCCCGGGGCACAGATACGCAGTATTTT
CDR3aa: CSINPRGTDTQYF

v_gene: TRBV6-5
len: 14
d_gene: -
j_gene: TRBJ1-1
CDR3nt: TGTGCCAGCAGTCCGACAGTGTTGAACACTGAAGCTTTCTTT
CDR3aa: CASSPTVLNTEAFF

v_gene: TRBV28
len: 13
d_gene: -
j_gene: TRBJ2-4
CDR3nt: TGTGCCAGCACCCTACCCGGCAAAAACATTCAGTACTTC
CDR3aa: CASTLPGKNIQYF

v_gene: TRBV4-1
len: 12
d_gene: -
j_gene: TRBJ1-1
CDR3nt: TGCGCCAGCAGACTCGGGGGCACTGAAGCTTTCTTT
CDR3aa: CASRLGGTEAFF

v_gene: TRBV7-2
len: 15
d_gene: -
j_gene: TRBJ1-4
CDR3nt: TGTGCCAGCAGCTTAGTTACCGGGGATCGGGAAAAACTGTTTTTT
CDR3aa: CASSLVTGDREKLFF

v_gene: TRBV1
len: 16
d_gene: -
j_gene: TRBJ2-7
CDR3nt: TGCACCAGCAGCCGCACCTTATCTAGCGGGGAATACGAGCAGTACTTC
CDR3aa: CTSSRTLSSGEYEQYF

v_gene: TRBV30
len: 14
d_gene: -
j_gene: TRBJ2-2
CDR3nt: TGTGCCTGCATCCACGGGGGGCCCACCGGGGAGCTGTTTTTT
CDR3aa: CACIHGGPTGELFF

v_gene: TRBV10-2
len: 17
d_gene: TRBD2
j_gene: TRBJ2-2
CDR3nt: TGCGCCTGCCGGTCGTGGCGGGAGGGCCGGGGTGCCGGGGAGCTGTTTTTT
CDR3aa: CACRSWREGRGAGELFF

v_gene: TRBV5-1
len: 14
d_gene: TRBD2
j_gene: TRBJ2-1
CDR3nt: TGCGCCAGCAGCTCCGGGACTAGCTACAATGAGCAGTTCTTC
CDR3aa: CASSSGTSYNEQFF

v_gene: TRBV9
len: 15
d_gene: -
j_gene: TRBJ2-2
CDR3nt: TGTGCCAGCAGCCCGAACCCAGGGAACACCGGGGAGCTGTTTTTT
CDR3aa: CASSPNPGNTGELFF

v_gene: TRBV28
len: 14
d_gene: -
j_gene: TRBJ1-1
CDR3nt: TGTGCCAGCAGTTTAAGACAGGTCAACACTGAAGCTTTCTTT
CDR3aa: CASSLRQVNTEAFF

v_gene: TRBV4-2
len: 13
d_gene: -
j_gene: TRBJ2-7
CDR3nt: TGTGCCAGCAGCCAAGATCTTAGGAGGGAGCAGTACTTC
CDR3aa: CASSQDLRREQYF

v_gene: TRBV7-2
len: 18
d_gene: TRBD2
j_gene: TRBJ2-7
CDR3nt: TGTGCCAGCAGCTTAGATCTGGGACTAGCCTTTTTTGGGGAAGAGCAGTACTTC
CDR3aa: CASSLDLGLAFFGEEQYF

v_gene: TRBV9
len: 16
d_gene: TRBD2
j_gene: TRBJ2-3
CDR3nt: TGTGCCAGCAGCGTAGCCGGGACTAGCGATGTGGGTACGCAGTATTTT
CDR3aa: CASSVAGTSDVGTQYF

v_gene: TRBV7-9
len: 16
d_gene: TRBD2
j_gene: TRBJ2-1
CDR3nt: TGTGCCAGCAGCTTTGGACTAGCGGGAGCGGGGAATGAGCAGTTCTTC
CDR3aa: CASSFGLAGAGNEQFF

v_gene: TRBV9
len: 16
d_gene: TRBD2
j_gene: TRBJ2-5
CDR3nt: TGTGCCAGCAGCGCCACCGGGACTAGTAAAGTAGAGACCCAGTACTTC
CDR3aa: CASSATGTSKVETQYF